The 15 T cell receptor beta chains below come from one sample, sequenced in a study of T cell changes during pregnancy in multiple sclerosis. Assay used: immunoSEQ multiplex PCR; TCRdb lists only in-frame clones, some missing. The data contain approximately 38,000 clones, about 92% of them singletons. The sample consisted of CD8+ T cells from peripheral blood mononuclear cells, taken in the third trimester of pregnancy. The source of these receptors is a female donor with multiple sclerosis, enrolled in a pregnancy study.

CDR3 amino acids: CASSLQTTRVYNEQFF. The CDR3 nucleotides read TGTGCCAGCAGCTTACAGACCACCCGGGTATACAATGAGCAGTTCTTC. The genes are TRBV7-9 and TRBJ2-1; no clear D gene. The V and J ends lost 2 bases and 4 bases respectively, with 15 bases between them. CDR3 length equals 16 residues. Germline lookup yields CDR1 SEHNR and CDR2 FQNEAQ (reference sequence).

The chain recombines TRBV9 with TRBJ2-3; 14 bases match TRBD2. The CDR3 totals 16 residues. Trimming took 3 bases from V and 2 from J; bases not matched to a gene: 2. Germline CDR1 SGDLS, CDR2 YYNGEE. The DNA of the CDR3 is TGTGCCAGCAGCGGACTAGCGGGAGGGCCCACAGATACGCAGTATTTT. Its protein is CASSGLAGGPTDTQYF.

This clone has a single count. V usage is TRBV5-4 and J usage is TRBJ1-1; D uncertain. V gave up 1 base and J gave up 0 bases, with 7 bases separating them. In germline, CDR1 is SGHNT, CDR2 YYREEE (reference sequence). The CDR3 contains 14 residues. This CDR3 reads CASSLPPMNTEAFF. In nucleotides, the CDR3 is TGTGCCAGCAGCTTGCCCCCAATGAACACTGAAGCTTTCTTT. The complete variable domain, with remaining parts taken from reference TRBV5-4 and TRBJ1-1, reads ETGVTQSPTHLIKTRGQQVTLRCSSQSGHNTVSWYQQALGQGPQFIFQYYREEENGRGNFPPRFSGLQFPNYSSELNVNALELDDSALYLCASSLPPMNTEAFFGQGTRLTVV.

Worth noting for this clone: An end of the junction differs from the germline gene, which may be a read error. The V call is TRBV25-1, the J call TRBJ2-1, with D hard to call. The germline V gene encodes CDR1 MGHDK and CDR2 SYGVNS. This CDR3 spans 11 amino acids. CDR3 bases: TGTGCCAGCAGTGAATTGAACTATCTGGTCTTC. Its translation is CASSELNYLVF.

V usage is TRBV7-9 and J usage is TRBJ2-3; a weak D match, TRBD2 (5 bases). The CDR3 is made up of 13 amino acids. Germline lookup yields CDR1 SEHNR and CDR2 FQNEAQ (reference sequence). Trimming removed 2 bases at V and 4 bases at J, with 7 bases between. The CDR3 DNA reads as TGTGCCAGCAGCTTACCACTAGCAGATACGCAGTATTTT. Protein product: CASSLPLADTQYF.

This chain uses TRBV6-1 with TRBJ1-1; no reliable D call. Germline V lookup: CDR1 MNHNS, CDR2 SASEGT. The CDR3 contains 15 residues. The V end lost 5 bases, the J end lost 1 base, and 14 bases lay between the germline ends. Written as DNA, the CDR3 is TGTGCCAGCAGTCCCCCCTTGTACTCGAACACTGAAGCTTTCTTT. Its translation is CASSPPLYSNTEAFF.

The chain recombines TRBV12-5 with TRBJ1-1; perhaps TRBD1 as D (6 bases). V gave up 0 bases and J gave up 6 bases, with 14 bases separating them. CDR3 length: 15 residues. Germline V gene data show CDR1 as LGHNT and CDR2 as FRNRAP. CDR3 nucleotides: TGTGCTAGTGGTTTGGTACAGGGAGGGTGGGCTGAAGCTTTCTTT. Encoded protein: CASGLVQGGWAEAFF.

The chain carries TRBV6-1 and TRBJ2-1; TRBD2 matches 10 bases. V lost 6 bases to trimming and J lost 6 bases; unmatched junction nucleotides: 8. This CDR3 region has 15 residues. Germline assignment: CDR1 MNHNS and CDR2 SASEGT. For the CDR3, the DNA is TGTGCCAGCAGCTTTCTAGCGGGAGCTTTCAATGAGCAGTTCTTC. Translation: CASSFLAGAFNEQFF.

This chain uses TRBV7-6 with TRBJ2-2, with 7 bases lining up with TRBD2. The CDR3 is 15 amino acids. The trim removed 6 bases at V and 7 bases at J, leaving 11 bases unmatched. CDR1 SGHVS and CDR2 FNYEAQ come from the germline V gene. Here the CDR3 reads CASSSGREYVGELFF. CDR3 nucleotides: TGTGCCAGCAGTTCAGGGCGGGAGTATGTCGGGGAGCTGTTTTTT.

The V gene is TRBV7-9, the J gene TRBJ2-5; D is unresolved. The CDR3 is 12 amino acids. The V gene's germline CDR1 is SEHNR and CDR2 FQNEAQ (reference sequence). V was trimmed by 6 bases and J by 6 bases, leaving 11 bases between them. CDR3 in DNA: TGTGCCAGCAGGTCCGCGGCGCAGACCCAGTACTTC. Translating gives CASRSAAQTQYF.

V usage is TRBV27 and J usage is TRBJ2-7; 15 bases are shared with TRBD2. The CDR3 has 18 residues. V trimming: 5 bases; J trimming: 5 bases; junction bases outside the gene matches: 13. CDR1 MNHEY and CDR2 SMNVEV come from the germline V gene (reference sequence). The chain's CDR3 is CASSRKGLAGGVRNEQYF. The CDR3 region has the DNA TGTGCCAGCAGTCGCAAGGGACTAGCGGGAGGTGTAAGGAACGAGCAGTACTTC.

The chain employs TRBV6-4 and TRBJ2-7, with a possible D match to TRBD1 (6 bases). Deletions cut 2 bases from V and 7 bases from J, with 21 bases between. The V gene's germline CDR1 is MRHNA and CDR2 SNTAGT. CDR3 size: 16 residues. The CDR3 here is CASSDPRGRRGGEQYF. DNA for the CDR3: TGTGCCAGCAGTGACCCACGCGGGCGCCGAGGGGGAGAGCAGTACTTC.

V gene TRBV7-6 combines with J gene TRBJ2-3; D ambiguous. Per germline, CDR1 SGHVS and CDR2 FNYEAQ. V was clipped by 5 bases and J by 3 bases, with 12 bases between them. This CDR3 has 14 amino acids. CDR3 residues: CASSPPAATDTQYF. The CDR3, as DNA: TGTGCCAGCAGCCCCCCGGCGGCGACAGATACGCAGTATTTT.

DNA of the CDR3: TGTGCCAGCAGTATTGGGGCTGGGGTGTTGGACGAGCAGTACTTC. This gives the protein CASSIGAGVLDEQYF. The chain has TRBV28 and TRBJ2-7; weak D call: TRBD1 (5 bases). CDR1 and CDR2 (germline): MDHEN, SYDVKM. Trimming removed 5 bases at V and 5 bases at J, with 19 bases between. The CDR3 is 15 residues long.

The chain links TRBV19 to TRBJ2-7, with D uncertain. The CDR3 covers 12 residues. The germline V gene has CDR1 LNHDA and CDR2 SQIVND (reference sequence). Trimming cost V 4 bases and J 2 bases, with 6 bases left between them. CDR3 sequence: CASSSETYEQYF. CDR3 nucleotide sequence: TGTGCCAGTAGTAGTGAGACCTACGAGCAGTACTTC.